This passage covers 25 T cell receptor beta chains from one sample sequenced in a study of T cells in Graves' hyperthyroidism and ophthalmopathy. RNA transcripts served as the template for amplifying TCR beta CDR3 regions. TCR CDR3 underwent first-round RT-PCR with the HTBI primer set. TCRdb re-analysed the multiplex PCR reads in MiXCR, keeping a single row per CDR3 protein. The sample has a few hundred thousand distinct CDR3 sequences, 15% to 20% seen once. The material sequenced was blood. These receptor sequences come from a woman aged 50 to 60 with Graves' hyperthyroidism.

This clonotype has just a few counts. The chain employs TRBV7-6 and TRBJ1-1; a possible D gene is TRBD1 (6 bases). Trimming stripped 5 bases from V and 9 bases from J, with 13 bases between. The CDR3 totals 12 residues. The V gene's germline CDR1 is SGHVS and CDR2 FNYEAQ. In DNA form, the CDR3 reads TGTGCCAGCAGCGCCACAGGGAGAAAAGCTTTCTTT. Protein: CASSATGRKAFF.

This clonotype was detected only a few times. The V call is TRBV7-8, the J call TRBJ2-1; 16 positions agree with TRBD2. This CDR3 is built from 16 residues. Germline V gene sequence: CDR1 SGHVS, CDR2 FQNEAQ. Unmatched junction bases numbered 6, after V lost 1 base and J lost 12 bases. This chain's CDR3 is CASSLVGTSGRGAQFF. The CDR3 DNA reads TGTGCCAGCAGCTTAGTCGGGACTAGCGGGAGGGGAGCGCAGTTCTTC.

This clonotype was seen only a few times. The CDR3 region is CASSPRGGAGGTDTQYF. For the CDR3, the DNA is TGTGCCAGCAGCCCCAGGGGAGGAGCGGGAGGCACAGATACGCAGTATTTT. The V gene is TRBV4-2, the J gene TRBJ2-3, with TRBD2 matching over 8 bases. V shed 4 bases, J shed 1 base, and the junction held 10 bases outside the gene matches. The CDR3 runs 17 residues. Per the germline V gene, CDR1 is LGHNA and CDR2 is YNFKEQ.

V usage is TRBV6-1 and J usage is TRBJ1-1; D ambiguous. Trimming took 5 bases from V and 6 from J, leaving 13 bases between them. From germline, CDR1 is MNHNS and CDR2 SASEGT. The CDR3 runs to 13 residues. The CDR3 coding sequence is TGTGCCAGCAGTCCTTCCGGTTTCTCTGAAGCTTTCTTT. This codes for CASSPSGFSEAFF.

The rearrangement links TRBV7-2 to TRBJ2-3, with TRBD2 identical over 16 bases. The CDR3 spans 19 residues. The ends lost 5 bases at V and 2 bases at J; junction bases unmatched: 10. Germline V gives CDR1 SGHTA, CDR2 FQGNSA. The CDR3: CASSQGLAGGPINTDTQYF. The CDR3 coding sequence is TGTGCCAGCAGCCAGGGACTAGCGGGAGGGCCTATCAACACAGATACGCAGTATTTT.

The V and J genes are TRBV10-2 and TRBJ1-1; the D is unclear. The CDR3 covers 13 residues. Per germline, CDR1 WSHSY and CDR2 SAAADI. Trimming removed 6 bases at V and 1 base at J, with 9 bases between. The CDR3 protein is CASSGEGNTEAFF. DNA of the CDR3: TGCGCCAGCAGCGGAGAGGGGAACACTGAAGCTTTCTTT.

This clonotype showed up many times. The J gene is TRBJ2-3, the V gene TRBV20-1, with D unresolved. This CDR3 contains 16 residues. Trimming pared 0 bases from V and 1 base from J, leaving 14 bases between. Germline CDR1 and CDR2: DFQATT and SNEGSKA (reference sequence). The CDR3: CSARDWAMRRTDTQYF. In nucleotides, the CDR3 is TGCAGTGCTAGAGATTGGGCCATGAGGCGCACAGATACGCAGTATTTT.

This sequence joins TRBV6-1 and TRBJ1-4; 8 bases are a match to TRBD1. Germline-derived CDR1 and CDR2 are MNHNS and SASEGT. V was clipped by 6 bases and J by 7 bases; unmatched bases: 7. The CDR3 length is 14 residues. CDR3 region: CASRQGARGEKLFF. Written as DNA, the CDR3 is TGTGCCAGCAGGCAGGGGGCCAGGGGTGAAAAACTGTTTTTT.

This clonotype was observed a few times. This chain joins TRBV4-1 and TRBJ2-3; D is ambiguous. The CDR3 covers 15 residues. V was clipped by 4 bases and J by 4 bases, with 15 bases between them. Germline V lookup: CDR1 MGHRA, CDR2 YSYEKL. This chain's CDR3 is CASSLATPLADTQYF. DNA for the CDR3: TGCGCCAGCAGCCTGGCGACACCCCTGGCAGATACGCAGTATTTT.

This clonotype has a single count. This clone may be a read error of a much larger clone one base away. The chain uses TRBV14 and TRBJ1-2, with 8 bases lining up with TRBD1. This CDR3 region has 14 residues. After removal of 3 bases from V and 2 bases from J, the junction contained 2 bases not matched to a gene. CDR1 and CDR2 (germline): SGHDN, FVKESK. CDR3 coding DNA: TGTGCCAGCAGCCAGGGACAGGCGAACTATGGCTACACCTTC. Translating gives CASSQGQANYGYTF. The variable domain in full, completed from reference TRBV14 and TRBJ1-2, reads EAGVTQFPSHSVIEKGQTVTLRCDPISGHDNLYWYRRVMGKEIKFLLHFVKESKQDESGMPNNRFLAERTGGTYSTLKVQPAELEDSGVYFCASSQGQANYGYTFGSGTRLTVV.

The table lists this clonotype with many counts. CDR3 sequence (DNA): TGCGCCAGCAGCTTGGCCCCGGGACCTCAAGAGACCCAGTACTTC. As protein: CASSLAPGPQETQYF. This chain joins TRBV5-1 and TRBJ2-5; TRBD1 or TRBD2 may be the D gene (5 bases each). The CDR3 has 15 residues. The V and J ends lost 0 bases and 2 bases respectively, with 11 bases between them. Germline CDR1 is SGHRS and CDR2 is YFSETQ.

This clonotype was seen a handful of times. The CDR3: CASLEAGRGDNEQFF. In DNA, the CDR3 is TGTGCCAGCCTTGAGGCAGGGCGGGGGGACAATGAGCAGTTCTTC. This chain connects TRBV27 to TRBJ2-1, with 8 bases that match TRBD2. Germline V lookup: CDR1 MNHEY, CDR2 SMNVEV (reference sequence). V was pared by 8 bases and J by 5 bases, with 11 bases of the junction left unmatched. This CDR3 is built from 15 residues.

This sequence joins TRBV18 and TRBJ1-3, with unresolved D. The CDR3 totals 16 residues. Germline CDR1 reads KGHSH; CDR2 reads LQKENI. Trimming pared 4 bases from V and 2 bases from J, leaving 15 bases between. This chain's CDR3 is CASSRSLGSAGNTIYF. CDR3 DNA: TGTGCCAGCTCACGATCCTTGGGGAGCGCTGGAAACACCATATATTTT.

Many counts were recorded for this clonotype. The CDR3 coding sequence is TGTGCCAGCGCCACAGGGATGGTTTTGGGGACCCAGTACTTC. Translating gives CASATGMVLGTQYF. The rearrangement joins TRBV6-1 to TRBJ2-5; possibly TRBD1 for D (6 bases). Looked up from germline, CDR1 is MNHNS and CDR2 is SASEGT. The CDR3 totals 14 residues. The V gene lost 8 bases and the J gene lost 7 bases, with 20 bases spanning the gap.

This clonotype was seen repeatedly, ten times or more. This rearrangement joins TRBV20-1 to TRBJ2-5; the D gene is possibly TRBD2 (6 bases). Germline V lookup: CDR1 DFQATT, CDR2 SNEGSKA (reference sequence). The CDR3 has 13 residues. V lost 0 bases to trimming and J lost 6 bases, with 11 bases between them. The CDR3 reads CSAREAGGKTQYF. As DNA, the CDR3 is TGCAGTGCTAGAGAAGCGGGTGGTAAGACCCAGTACTTC.

This clonotype turned up a few times. The chain employs TRBV5-1 and TRBJ2-1; D is possibly TRBD2 (6 bases). Germline V gives CDR1 SGHRS, CDR2 YFSETQ. The germline V and J ends were trimmed by 4 bases and 6 bases, with 26 bases remaining between them. The CDR3 extends over 18 amino acids. The CDR3 protein is CASSPRARVGGSGNEQFF. The CDR3 DNA reads as TGCGCCAGCAGCCCAAGGGCTAGGGTTGGAGGGAGTGGCAATGAGCAGTTCTTC.

This chain joins TRBV5-6 and TRBJ1-1; D is perhaps TRBD1 (5 bases). Germline lookup yields CDR1 SGHDT and CDR2 YYEEEE. Trimming left V 4 bases short and J 4 bases short, with 11 bases between. The CDR3 extends over 13 amino acids. The CDR3 DNA reads TGTGCCAGCAGCGTATCAGGGACCACTGAAGCTTTCTTT. This gives the protein CASSVSGTTEAFF.

This clonotype has only a few counts. The genes are TRBV29-1 and TRBJ1-1, with 8 bases identical to TRBD1. Unmatched junction bases numbered 3, after V lost 3 bases and J lost 3 bases. The CDR3 extends over 13 amino acids. Germline CDR1 and CDR2: SQVTM and ANQGSEA. DNA for the CDR3: TGCAGCGTTGAGCAGGGGGCGGACACTGAAGCTTTCTTT. As protein: CSVEQGADTEAFF.

The genes are TRBV28 and TRBJ2-3, with 10 bases that match TRBD1. Trimming cost V 2 bases and J 4 bases; bases outside gene matches: 3. The germline CDR1 and CDR2 sequences are MDHEN and SYDVKM. The CDR3 extends over 15 amino acids. The CDR3 DNA follows: TGTGCCAGCAGTTTAGACAGGGGGCTAGCAGATACGCAGTATTTT. Protein: CASSLDRGLADTQYF.

The genes are TRBV25-1 and TRBJ1-2; D remains unclear. Trimming shortened V by 8 bases and J by 7 bases, and 11 bases separated the two germline ends. CDR3 length: 11 residues. Germline V lookup: CDR1 MGHDK, CDR2 SYGVNS. This chain's CDR3 is CASRFGGGYTF. In DNA form, the CDR3 reads TGTGCCAGCCGATTCGGCGGTGGCTACACCTTC.

This clonotype has a count of ten or more. The chain couples TRBV5-1 to TRBJ1-2; D is perhaps TRBD1 (5 bases). The CDR3 is 15 residues long. Trimming took off 0 bases at V and 6 bases at J, with 15 bases between the two ends. CDR1 is SGHRS and CDR2 is YFSETQ in the germline V gene. CDR3 protein: CASSLGGRPGDGYTF. DNA for the CDR3: TGCGCCAGCAGCTTGGGTGGACGGCCGGGGGATGGCTACACCTTC.

This clonotype appeared a few times. The chain employs TRBV7-3 and TRBJ2-2; D is undetermined. Trimming shortened V by 5 bases and J by 1 base, and 11 bases separated the two germline ends. This CDR3 spans 15 amino acids. Germline lookup yields CDR1 SGHTA and CDR2 FQGTGA. Written as DNA, the CDR3 is TGTGCCAGCAGCCTGATGACACAGAACACCGGGGAGCTGTTTTTT. Translated, it gives CASSLMTQNTGELFF.

The gene calls are TRBV7-2 and TRBJ2-7; D gene ambiguous. The CDR3 has 13 residues. Germline-derived CDR1 and CDR2 are SGHTA and FQGNSA. V lost 3 bases and J lost 9, with 15 bases in between. The CDR3 region has the DNA TGTGCCAGCAGCTTCCGCCAGATGGATGTGCAGTACGTC. Amino acid sequence: CASSFRQMDVQYV.

The rearrangement uses TRBV7-9 and TRBJ1-5; D unclear. The V gene lost 5 bases and the J gene lost 3 bases, with 17 bases spanning the gap. Germline CDR1 reads SEHNR; CDR2 reads FQNEAQ (reference sequence). This CDR3 is built from 16 residues. The CDR3 bases are TGTGCCAGCAGCCCAAAGAGAACCAGGTACAATCAGCCCCAGCATTTT. Protein: CASSPKRTRYNQPQHF.

The DNA for the CDR3 is TGTGCCAGCAGTTTATCGCGGGGAAGCACAGATACGCAGTATTTT. Amino acid sequence: CASSLSRGSTDTQYF. This sequence joins TRBV27 and TRBJ2-3, with D perhaps matching TRBD2 (6 bases). Per the germline V gene, CDR1 is MNHEY and CDR2 is SMNVEV (reference sequence). Trimming took off 0 bases at V and 0 bases at J, with 7 bases between the two ends. The CDR3 is 15 residues long.